The rows below give T cell receptor beta chains drawn from one sample of a study of OX40 agonist ivuxolimab in advanced cancers. The protocol was immunoSEQ multiplex PCR, while the TCRdb copy is restricted to in-frame clones and leaves out a portion. Among tens of thousands of clones listed, over 75% were seen once. The specimen comprised CD4+ or CD8+ T cells sorted from blood, sampled in a trial of the OX40 agonist ivuxolimab. These receptors originate from an adult with an advanced solid tumor such as melanoma, head and neck, liver or kidney cancer. Both conserved end residues are part of each CDR3. D genes are given only for firm matches. Part of the rows lack a size; the others show once, few, many or a class for expanded clones.

d_gene: -; abundance: -; v_gene: TRBV10-2; j_gene: TRBJ1-1; CDR3aa: CASSEGWTEAFF; CDR3nt: TGCGCCAGCAGTGAGGGGTGGACTGAAGCTTTCTTT
d_gene: -; abundance: -; v_gene: TRBV7-2; j_gene: TRBJ2-4; CDR3aa: CASSDRETENIQYF; CDR3nt: TGTGCCAGCAGCGACCGGGAGACAGAAAACATTCAGTACTTC
d_gene: -; abundance: -; v_gene: TRBV5-1; j_gene: TRBJ2-4; CDR3aa: CASSLGQLAKNIQYF; CDR3nt: TGCGCCAGCAGCCTGGGACAACTAGCCAAAAACATTCAGTACTTC
d_gene: TRBD1; abundance: -; v_gene: TRBV5-1; j_gene: TRBJ2-4; CDR3aa: CASTRDRGENIQYF; CDR3nt: TGCGCCAGCACGCGGGACAGGGGAGAAAACATTCAGTACTTC
d_gene: -; abundance: -; v_gene: TRBV13; j_gene: TRBJ1-1; CDR3aa: CASSLDGRRAFF; CDR3nt: TGTGCCAGCAGCTTAGATGGCCGCCGGGCTTTCTTT
d_gene: -; abundance: -; v_gene: TRBV19; j_gene: TRBJ2-2; CDR3aa: CASSQEGVTGELFF; CDR3nt: TGTGCCAGTAGTCAAGAGGGGGTTACCGGGGAGCTGTTTTTT
d_gene: -; abundance: -; v_gene: TRBV15; j_gene: TRBJ2-5; CDR3aa: CATSRDLGVQETQYF; CDR3nt: TGTGCCACCAGCAGAGATTTGGGAGTTCAAGAGACCCAGTACTTC
d_gene: -; abundance: once; v_gene: TRBV30; j_gene: TRBJ1-5; CDR3aa: CAWKGGLGNQPQHF; CDR3nt: TGTGCCTGGAAGGGCGGGCTTGGCAATCAGCCCCAGCATTTT
d_gene: -; abundance: -; v_gene: TRBV28; j_gene: TRBJ2-1; CDR3aa: CASNEGGPHNEQFF; CDR3nt: TGTGCCAGCAATGAGGGGGGGCCTCACAATGAGCAGTTCTTC
d_gene: -; abundance: -; v_gene: TRBV5-1; j_gene: TRBJ2-3; CDR3aa: CASTPGSASSTDTQYF; CDR3nt: TGCGCCAGCACCCCCGGCAGCGCCTCTAGCACAGATACGCAGTATTTT
d_gene: -; abundance: -; v_gene: TRBV6-1; j_gene: TRBJ2-7; CDR3aa: CASSEAFDGSLPYEQYF; CDR3nt: TGTGCCAGCAGTGAAGCCTTCGATGGGAGTCTACCCTACGAGCAGTACTTC
d_gene: TRBD1; abundance: -; v_gene: TRBV5-1; j_gene: TRBJ2-7; CDR3aa: CASSFQGGLIDEQYF; CDR3nt: TGCGCCAGCAGCTTCCAAGGGGGCTTAATAGACGAGCAGTACTTC
d_gene: TRBD1; abundance: -; v_gene: TRBV2; j_gene: TRBJ1-1; CDR3aa: CASKRGDRLTEAFF; CDR3nt: TGTGCCAGCAAAAGGGGGGACAGGCTTACTGAAGCTTTCTTT
d_gene: TRBD1; abundance: once; v_gene: TRBV19; j_gene: TRBJ1-2; CDR3aa: CASSIGGTGSSPVGYTF; CDR3nt: TGTGCCAGTAGTATAGGGGGGACAGGCTCATCCCCTGTGGGCTACACCTTC
d_gene: -; abundance: -; v_gene: TRBV6-6; j_gene: TRBJ2-2; CDR3aa: CASTAPGLLTGELFF; CDR3nt: TGTGCCAGCACTGCACCGGGACTTCTCACCGGGGAGCTGTTTTTT
d_gene: -; abundance: -; v_gene: TRBV7-9; j_gene: TRBJ2-2; CDR3aa: CASSLSRETGELFF; CDR3nt: TGTGCCAGCAGCTTATCGAGGGAAACCGGGGAGCTGTTTTTT
d_gene: -; abundance: -; v_gene: TRBV13; j_gene: TRBJ2-3; CDR3aa: CASSPTPGSTDTQYF; CDR3nt: TGTGCCAGCAGCCCCACCCCAGGGAGCACAGATACGCAGTATTTT
d_gene: -; abundance: -; v_gene: TRBV4-2; j_gene: TRBJ2-7; CDR3aa: CASSQRPGATISSYEQYF; CDR3nt: TGTGCCAGCAGCCAACGTCCAGGCGCCACTATAAGCTCCTACGAGCAGTACTTC
d_gene: -; abundance: -; v_gene: TRBV27; j_gene: TRBJ2-7; CDR3aa: CASSLSPARGVLYEQYF; CDR3nt: TGTGCCAGCAGTTTATCACCCGCAAGAGGGGTCCTGTACGAGCAGTACTTC
d_gene: -; abundance: -; v_gene: TRBV7-9; j_gene: TRBJ2-3; CDR3aa: CASSLEQGLDTQYF; CDR3nt: TGTGCCAGCAGCTTAGAACAGGGATTGGATACGCAGTATTTT
d_gene: -; abundance: -; v_gene: TRBV19; j_gene: TRBJ2-1; CDR3aa: CASSIARGGDSYNEQFF; CDR3nt: TGTGCCAGTAGTATAGCGCGGGGCGGAGACTCCTACAATGAGCAGTTCTTC
d_gene: -; abundance: -; v_gene: TRBV15; j_gene: TRBJ1-1; CDR3aa: CATSRDRGEGTEAFF; CDR3nt: TGTGCCACCAGCAGAGATAGGGGTGAGGGCACTGAAGCTTTCTTT
d_gene: -; abundance: -; v_gene: TRBV19; j_gene: TRBJ2-7; CDR3aa: CASSIASNTYEQYF; CDR3nt: TGTGCCAGTAGTATAGCGTCGAATACCTACGAGCAGTACTTC
d_gene: -; abundance: -; v_gene: TRBV6-1; j_gene: TRBJ2-7; CDR3aa: CASSERGYEQYF; CDR3nt: TGTGCCAGCAGTGAACGGGGCTACGAGCAGTACTTC
d_gene: TRBD2; abundance: once; v_gene: TRBV10-3; j_gene: TRBJ2-2; CDR3aa: CAISRRGLAGDTGELFF; CDR3nt: TGTGCCATCAGCCGACGGGGACTAGCGGGAGACACCGGGGAGCTGTTTTTT
d_gene: TRBD1; abundance: -; v_gene: TRBV5-1; j_gene: TRBJ1-1; CDR3aa: CASSMTGPLEAFF; CDR3nt: TGCGCCAGCAGCATGACAGGGCCCCTTGAAGCTTTCTTT
d_gene: -; abundance: -; v_gene: TRBV18; j_gene: TRBJ1-1; CDR3aa: CASSPNGMNTEAFF; CDR3nt: TGTGCCAGCTCACCAAACGGCATGAACACTGAAGCTTTCTTT
d_gene: -; abundance: -; v_gene: TRBV11-2; j_gene: TRBJ2-1; CDR3aa: CASSLEIGPRLF; CDR3nt: TGTGCCAGCAGCTTAGAGATTGGACCGCGCCTCTTC
d_gene: TRBD1; abundance: -; v_gene: TRBV9; j_gene: TRBJ2-5; CDR3aa: CASSLPTGDGETQYF; CDR3nt: TGTGCCAGCAGCCTCCCGACAGGGGATGGGGAGACCCAGTACTTC
d_gene: TRBD2; abundance: -; v_gene: TRBV28; j_gene: TRBJ2-7; CDR3aa: CASSWGNGGKEQYF; CDR3nt: TGTGCCAGCAGTTGGGGTAACGGGGGGAAGGAGCAGTACTTC
d_gene: -; abundance: -; v_gene: TRBV18; j_gene: TRBJ1-1; CDR3aa: CASSPMGDTEAFF; CDR3nt: TGTGCCAGCTCACCGATGGGGGACACTGAAGCTTTCTTT
d_gene: -; abundance: -; v_gene: TRBV19; j_gene: TRBJ2-3; CDR3aa: CASSGGRGRNTDTQYF; CDR3nt: TGTGCCAGTAGTGGCGGAAGGGGAAGGAACACAGATACGCAGTATTTT
d_gene: -; abundance: -; v_gene: TRBV27; j_gene: TRBJ2-5; CDR3aa: CASSPSPGLDGTQYF; CDR3nt: TGTGCCAGCAGTCCTTCCCCAGGCCTAGACGGGACCCAGTACTTC
d_gene: TRBD1; abundance: -; v_gene: TRBV11-2; j_gene: TRBJ1-5; CDR3aa: CASSSTGSGQPQHF; CDR3nt: TGTGCCAGCAGCTCGACAGGGTCCGGTCAGCCCCAGCATTTT
d_gene: TRBD2; abundance: once; v_gene: TRBV15; j_gene: TRBJ2-1; CDR3aa: CATGRDLIRGRDNEQFF; CDR3nt: TGTGCCACCGGCAGAGATCTAATCCGGGGGAGGGACAATGAGCAGTTCTTC
d_gene: -; abundance: -; v_gene: TRBV21-1; j_gene: TRBJ2-3; CDR3aa: CASSKSSPRGTDTQYF; CDR3nt: TGTGCCAGCAGCAAGTCCTCACCTCGGGGCACAGATACGCAGTATTTT
d_gene: -; abundance: -; v_gene: TRBV28; j_gene: TRBJ2-7; CDR3aa: CASSFSGSYEQYF; CDR3nt: TGTGCCAGCAGTTTCAGTGGGAGCTACGAGCAGTACTTC
d_gene: TRBD2; abundance: -; v_gene: TRBV6-5; j_gene: TRBJ2-7; CDR3aa: CATRTSGSPYEQYF; CDR3nt: TGTGCCACCCGGACTAGCGGGAGCCCCTACGAGCAGTACTTC
d_gene: -; abundance: -; v_gene: TRBV4-1; j_gene: TRBJ1-4; CDR3aa: CASSQDEGQPPVF; CDR3nt: TGCGCCAGCAGCCAAGATGAGGGGCAGCCCCCCGTTTTT
d_gene: TRBD2; abundance: -; v_gene: TRBV28; j_gene: TRBJ2-3; CDR3aa: CASSLGGRTDTQYF; CDR3nt: TGTGCCAGCAGTTTGGGAGGGCGCACAGATACGCAGTATTTT
d_gene: -; abundance: -; v_gene: TRBV5-1; j_gene: TRBJ2-3; CDR3aa: CASSLGGPNTDTQYF; CDR3nt: TGCGCCAGCAGCCTCGGCGGGCCGAACACAGATACGCAGTATTTT
d_gene: -; abundance: -; v_gene: TRBV13; j_gene: TRBJ1-3; CDR3aa: CASSLIRDGNTIYF; CDR3nt: TGTGCCAGCAGCTTAATCAGGGACGGAAACACCATATATTTT
d_gene: -; abundance: -; v_gene: TRBV5-1; j_gene: TRBJ2-3; CDR3aa: CASSFDTDTQYF; CDR3nt: TGCGCCAGCAGCTTTGACACAGATACGCAGTATTTT
d_gene: TRBD1; abundance: -; v_gene: TRBV5-1; j_gene: TRBJ2-7; CDR3aa: CASSKAGTGAYEQYF; CDR3nt: TGCGCCAGCAGCAAAGCCGGGACAGGGGCCTACGAGCAGTACTTC
d_gene: TRBD2; abundance: -; v_gene: TRBV6-1; j_gene: TRBJ2-5; CDR3aa: CASRAGGQETQYF; CDR3nt: TGTGCCAGCAGGGCGGGGGGACAAGAGACCCAGTACTTC
d_gene: TRBD2; abundance: -; v_gene: TRBV11-2; j_gene: TRBJ2-5; CDR3aa: CASRLGRLAGVETQYF; CDR3nt: TGTGCCAGCAGACTAGGAAGACTAGCGGGAGTGGAGACCCAGTACTTC
d_gene: TRBD1; abundance: -; v_gene: TRBV27; j_gene: TRBJ1-2; CDR3aa: CASTLPQGIGYGYTF; CDR3nt: TGTGCCAGCACCCTCCCACAGGGGATCGGCTATGGCTACACCTTC
d_gene: TRBD2; abundance: -; v_gene: TRBV11-2; j_gene: TRBJ2-3; CDR3aa: CASSLGTSGKADTQYF; CDR3nt: TGTGCCAGCAGCTTAGGGACTAGCGGGAAGGCAGATACGCAGTATTTT
d_gene: TRBD1; abundance: -; v_gene: TRBV9; j_gene: TRBJ2-5; CDR3aa: CASSGTGTVGETQYF; CDR3nt: TGTGCCAGCAGCGGTACCGGGACAGTTGGGGAGACCCAGTACTTC
d_gene: -; abundance: few; v_gene: TRBV7-7; j_gene: TRBJ2-2; CDR3aa: CASSLAGVGGADGELFF; CDR3nt: TGTGCTAGCAGCTTAGCAGGGGTGGGGGGGGCGGACGGGGAGCTGTTTTTT
d_gene: -; abundance: -; v_gene: TRBV4-2; j_gene: TRBJ2-3; CDR3aa: CASSQVVKGVTSTDTQYF; CDR3nt: TGTGCCAGCAGCCAAGTCGTAAAAGGAGTGACTAGCACAGATACGCAGTATTTT
d_gene: TRBD1; abundance: -; v_gene: TRBV7-8; j_gene: TRBJ1-2; CDR3aa: CASSLNRGSFGYTF; CDR3nt: TGTGCCAGCAGCTTAAACAGGGGATCTTTCGGCTACACCTTC
d_gene: TRBD1; abundance: -; v_gene: TRBV19; j_gene: TRBJ1-3; CDR3aa: CASRDPGQGIGNTIYF; CDR3nt: TGTGCCAGTAGGGATCCAGGACAGGGCATTGGAAACACCATATATTTT